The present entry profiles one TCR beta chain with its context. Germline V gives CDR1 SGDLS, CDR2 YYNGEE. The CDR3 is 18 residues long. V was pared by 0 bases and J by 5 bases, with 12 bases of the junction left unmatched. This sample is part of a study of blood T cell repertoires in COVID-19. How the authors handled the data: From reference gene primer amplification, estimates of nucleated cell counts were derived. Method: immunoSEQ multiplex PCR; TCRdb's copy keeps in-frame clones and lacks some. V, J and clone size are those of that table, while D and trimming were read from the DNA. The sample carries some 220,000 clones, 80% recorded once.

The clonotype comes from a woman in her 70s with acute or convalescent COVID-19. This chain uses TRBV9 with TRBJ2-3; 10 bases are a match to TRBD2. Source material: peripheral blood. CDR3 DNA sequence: TGTGCCAGCAGCGTAGAGAGCGGGGGGGGAAGAATTGGAGATACGCAGTATTTT. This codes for CASSVESGGGRIGDTQYF.